The 29 T cell receptor beta chains reported below all come from one sample, sequenced in a study of T cells in Graves' hyperthyroidism and ophthalmopathy. RNA transcripts yielded amplified TCR beta CDR3 regions. TCR CDR3 regions were first amplified by RT-PCR with HTBI primers. MiXCR, run by TCRdb on the multiplex PCR reads, gives a single entry per CDR3 protein. Of more than 100,000 distinct CDR3 sequences listed, less than 55% are singletons. Sequencing was carried out using blood. Receptor source: a man aged 35-49 years with Graves' hyperthyroidism.

In this sample, this clonotype turned up many times. This rearrangement joins TRBV9 to TRBJ1-1; D ambiguous. Germline V gives CDR1 SGDLS, CDR2 YYNGEE. CDR3 length: 13 amino acids. The V end lost 1 base, the J end lost 3 bases, and 7 bases lay between the germline ends. Here the CDR3 DNA reads TGTGCCAGCAGCGTAAGCCCGGACACTGAAGCTTTCTTT. The encoded protein is CASSVSPDTEAFF.

This clonotype was counted ten times or more. J is TRBJ2-7 and V is TRBV5-1; D perhaps matches TRBD2 (6 bases). With 0 bases removed from V and 4 bases from J, the gap between germline ends came to 11 bases. The V gene's germline CDR1 is SGHRS and CDR2 YFSETQ. This CDR3 is built from 14 residues. CDR3 residues: CASSLDGSGYEQYF. CDR3 in DNA: TGCGCCAGCAGCTTGGACGGGAGCGGGTACGAGCAGTACTTC.

Note on this clonotype: Because the CDR3 is missing its conserved closing phenylalanine or tryptophan, this is likely a read error. The chain recombines TRBV7-3 with TRBJ1-1; D gene uncertain. Germline V gene sequence: CDR1 SGHTA, CDR2 FQGTGA. This CDR3 is 16 amino acids long. For the CDR3, the DNA is TGTGCCAGCAGCTTATCCAATGACTGGTCCCACACGGAAGCTTTCATT. It codes for CASSLSNDWSHTEAFI.

This clonotype appeared once. V usage is TRBV7-6 and J usage is TRBJ2-5, with 8 positions matching TRBD2. The V segment lost 4 bases and the J segment 5 bases; nucleotides outside the gene matches: 6. CDR1 is SGHVS, CDR2 FNYEAQ, per germline. The CDR3 has 14 amino acids. CDR3 residues: CASSYVAGRETQYF. The CDR3 bases are TGTGCCAGCAGCTACGTAGCGGGACGGGAGACCCAGTACTTC.

The chain employs TRBV1 and TRBJ1-5; TRBD1, the table's D call, was not compared with the DNA. TRBV1 is marked as a pseudogene. The CDR3 has 16 amino acids. For the CDR3, the DNA is TGCCCCCCCCTTCCCCTAGGTCGCTGGCGCAATCAGCCCCAGCATTTT. This translates into CPPLPLGRWRNQPQHF.

This chain connects TRBV2 to TRBJ1-1; D is uncertain. V was cut by 5 bases and J by 1 base, with 11 bases left in between. Germline CDR1 is SNHLY and CDR2 is FYNNEI. The CDR3 is made up of 14 amino acids. Here the CDR3 DNA reads TGTGCCAGCAGTTCTACCGGGTCGAACACTGAAGCTTTCTTT. Translated: CASSSTGSNTEAFF. The whole variable domain, filled in from reference TRBV2 and TRBJ1-1, reads EPEVTQTPSHQVTQMGQEVILRCVPISNHLYFYWYRQILGQKVEFLVSFYNNEISEKSEIFDDQFSVERPDGSNFTLKIRSTKLEDSAMYFCASSSTGSNTEAFFGQGTRLTVV.

On this clonotype: An end of the junction does not agree with germline; a read error may underlie this. The V call is TRBV7-2, the J call TRBJ2-3; a weak D match, TRBD2 (5 bases). This CDR3 region has 14 residues. Germline V gene sequence: CDR1 SGHTA, CDR2 FQGNSA. CDR3 nucleotide sequence: TGTGCCAGCAGCTCCGGATCTAGCACAGATACGCAATATTTT. Translation: CASSSGSSTDTQYF.

This chain joins TRBV25-1 and TRBJ1-6; TRBD1 might be the D (6 bases). From germline, CDR1 is MGHDK and CDR2 SYGVNS. The CDR3 covers 14 residues. Between the trimmed V and J ends, which lost 6 bases and 7 bases, there was a span of 13 bases. This CDR3 is CASRKAGGNSPLHF. In nucleotides, the CDR3 is TGTGCCAGCAGGAAAGCCGGGGGCAATTCACCCCTCCACTTT.

At least ten counts were recorded for this clonotype. The chain has TRBV29-1 and TRBJ2-3, with TRBD2 identical over 7 bases. Germline V lookup: CDR1 SQVTM, CDR2 ANQGSEA. The CDR3 spans 13 residues. After removal of 4 bases from V and 6 bases from J, the junction contained 7 bases not matched to a gene. CDR3 sequence (DNA): TGCAGCGTTGTAAGACGCGGGAGTGATACGCAGTATTTT. This gives the protein CSVVRRGSDTQYF.

There are many counts of this clonotype. The chain combines TRBV19 with TRBJ2-3; 9 bases are shared with TRBD1. V trimming: 6 bases; J trimming: 5 bases; junction bases outside the gene matches: 9. Looked up from germline, CDR1 is LNHDA and CDR2 is SQIVND (reference sequence). The CDR3 runs 15 residues. For the CDR3, the DNA is TGTGCCAGTAGCCATAACAGGGGGCCCAGAGATACGCAGTATTTT. Residues: CASSHNRGPRDTQYF.

This clonotype was detected ten times or more. The chain employs TRBV29-1 and TRBJ2-3; TRBD2 matches at 7 bases. The CDR3 contains 13 residues. The germline gives CDR1 SQVTM, CDR2 ANQGSEA. V shed 6 bases and J 4 bases; nucleotides not matched to a gene: 7. CDR3: CSVGEAGADTQYF. CDR3 sequence (DNA): TGCAGCGTGGGAGAGGCGGGGGCAGATACGCAGTATTTT.

Worth noting for this clonotype: Sequence at one end of the junction differs from germline and may be a read error. The chain recombines TRBV19 with TRBJ2-7; TRBD2 is a possible D gene (5 bases). Germline V CDR1 and CDR2: LNHDA, SQIVND (reference sequence). The CDR3 is made up of 15 amino acids. CDR3: CACSITGKVYSEQYF. CDR3 nucleotides: TGTGCCTGTAGTATTACGGGGAAAGTTTATAGCGAGCAGTATTTC.

The chain couples TRBV6-1 to TRBJ1-1; the D gene is possibly TRBD1 (6 bases). Trimming took off 3 bases at V and 4 bases at J, with 9 bases between the two ends. CDR1 is MNHNS, CDR2 SASEGT, per germline. This CDR3 contains 13 residues. CDR3 protein: CASSEEQGTEAFF. The CDR3 nucleotides read TGTGCCAGCAGTGAGGAACAGGGCACTGAAGCTTTCTTT.

This clonotype was counted many times. The rearrangement links TRBV9 to TRBJ1-3, with 9 bases matching TRBD1. This CDR3 spans 20 amino acids. With 1 base clipped from V and 1 base from J, the junction kept 15 bases outside the gene matches. Germline assignment: CDR1 SGDLS and CDR2 YYNGEE. CDR3: CASSVSDRGFSALSGNTIYF. CDR3 sequence (DNA): TGTGCCAGCAGCGTATCAGACAGGGGGTTTTCCGCCCTGTCTGGAAACACCATATATTTT. The complete variable domain, with remaining parts taken from reference TRBV9 and TRBJ1-3, reads DSGVTQTPKHLITATGQRVTLRCSPRSGDLSVYWYQQSLDQGLQFLIQYYNGEERAKGNILERFSAQQFPDLHSELNLSSLELGDSALYFCASSVSDRGFSALSGNTIYFGEGSWLTVV.

This clonotype was observed many times. CDR3 sequence reads: CASSLPGLETDTQYF. In DNA form, the CDR3 reads TGTGCCAGCAGCCTACCGGGACTAGAAACAGATACGCAGTATTTT. This rearrangement joins TRBV9 to TRBJ2-3; 8 nucleotides line up with TRBD2. The ends lost 4 bases at V and 3 bases at J; junction bases unmatched: 7. The CDR3 covers 15 residues. Germline V gene data show CDR1 as SGDLS and CDR2 as YYNGEE.

This chain uses TRBV10-2 with TRBJ2-5, with 7 bases aligning to TRBD2. The germline V gene has CDR1 WSHSY and CDR2 SAAADI. The trim removed 7 bases at V and 2 bases at J, leaving 16 bases unmatched. This CDR3 is built from 17 residues. CDR3: CASIEGSTSAVQETQYF. DNA of the CDR3: TGCGCCAGCATAGAGGGATCAACTAGCGCCGTTCAAGAGACCCAGTACTTC.

This clonotype was recorded a few times. The chain carries TRBV15 and TRBJ2-6; D unclear. V was shortened by 1 base and J by 4 bases, with 8 bases between the two germline ends. Germline V lookup: CDR1 LNHNV, CDR2 YYDKDF (reference sequence). CDR3 length: 15 residues. The CDR3 here is CATSRGGAGANVLTF. CDR3 sequence (DNA): TGTGCCACCAGCAGAGGGGGTGCCGGGGCCAACGTCCTGACTTTC. Combining the CDR3 with reference TRBV15 and TRBJ2-6 gives the whole variable domain DAMVIQNPRYQVTQFGKPVTLSCSQTLNHNVMYWYQQKSSQAPKLLFHYYDKDFNNEADTPDNFQSRRPNTSFCFLDIRSPGLGDTAMYLCATSRGGAGANVLTFGAGSRLTVL.

The chain couples TRBV7-9 to TRBJ2-7; 10 positions agree with TRBD1. With 4 bases clipped from V and 5 bases from J, the junction kept 5 bases outside the gene matches. Germline-derived CDR1 and CDR2 are SEHNR and FQNEAQ (reference sequence). The CDR3 loop spans 14 amino acids. This chain's CDR3 is CASSSGQGYHEQYF. The DNA of the CDR3 is TGTGCCAGCAGCTCGGGACAGGGGTACCACGAGCAGTACTTC.

V gene TRBV10-3 combines with J gene TRBJ1-1; D may be TRBD1 (6 bases). Trimming removed 8 bases at V and 1 base at J, with 20 bases between. The CDR3 runs 16 residues. Germline values: CDR1 ENHRY, CDR2 SYGVKD. The CDR3 loop is CAIRENSGHSNTEAFF. The CDR3 DNA is TGTGCCATCCGCGAGAATTCGGGACACTCGAACACTGAAGCTTTCTTT.

The CDR3 nucleotides read TGTGCCAGCAGTTCCTCCGGGACCCGCTGGGGCTACACCTTC. Protein product: CASSSSGTRWGYTF. V is TRBV6-5 and J is TRBJ1-2; possible D gene TRBD1, 5 bases. The germline V gene has CDR1 MNHEY and CDR2 SVGAGI. The V end was cut by 4 bases, the J end by 8 bases, with 17 bases between. CDR3 length: 14 residues.

In its sample, this clonotype was seen many times. The chain employs TRBV20-1 and TRBJ2-1; 9 positions agree with TRBD2. The J segment lost 4 bases and the V segment lost 6 bases, leaving 10 bases of the junction unmatched. CDR3 length equals 15 residues. Germline CDR1 reads DFQATT; CDR2 reads SNEGSKA (reference sequence). CDR3 residues: CSANSGSGDYNEQFF. The CDR3 region has the DNA TGCAGTGCAAATAGCGGGAGCGGGGATTACAATGAGCAGTTCTTC.

This clonotype was observed many times. The rearrangement uses TRBV11-2 and TRBJ1-3; TRBD1 matches at 10 bases. V gave up 1 base and J gave up 0 bases; unmatched junction bases: 6. Germline V gene data show CDR1 as SGHAT and CDR2 as FQNNGV. CDR3 length: 18 amino acids. The CDR3 sequence: CASSLGGDRGYSGNTIYF. CDR3 nucleotide sequence: TGTGCCAGCAGCTTAGGTGGGGACAGGGGATACTCTGGAAACACCATATATTTT.

The chain recombines TRBV7-8 with TRBJ2-1; 7 nucleotides align to TRBD1. Per germline, CDR1 SGHVS and CDR2 FQNEAQ. CDR3 length: 14 amino acids. The V gene end was trimmed by 5 bases and the J gene end by 7 bases; junction bases not matched to a gene: 8. This CDR3 reads CASSRNRGWNEQFF. CDR3 nucleotides: TGTGCCAGCAGCCGTAACAGGGGTTGGAATGAGCAGTTCTTC.

To note about this clonotype: The germline gene is not matched at one end of the junction; a read error may be the cause. The chain has TRBV20-1 and TRBJ1-1; D not certain. Germline-derived CDR1 and CDR2 are DFQATT and SNEGSKA (reference sequence). CDR3 length: 15 residues. The CDR3 coding sequence is TGCAGTGCTAGAGATAGGAGGGCTCTGAACACGGAAGCTTTCTTT. This encodes CSARDRRALNTEAFF.

The chain carries TRBV9 and TRBJ2-7; the D gene could be TRBD1 or TRBD2 (5 bases each). There are 16 residues in the CDR3. Germline assignment: CDR1 SGDLS and CDR2 YYNGEE. V was cut by 4 bases and J by 2 bases, with 19 bases left in between. The CDR3 DNA reads as TGTGCCAGCAGCATCCTCGGGGCACCGGGACCCTACGAGCAGTACTTC. This gives the protein CASSILGAPGPYEQYF.

This clonotype showed up many times. The genes are TRBV12-3 or TRBV12-4 and TRBJ2-3; D gene unclear. The CDR3 totals 13 residues. The V and J ends lost 7 bases and 0 bases respectively, with 8 bases between them. CDR3 coding DNA: TGTGCCAGCAACTTTGGAAGCACAGATACGCAGTATTTT. It codes for CASNFGSTDTQYF.

This clonotype was counted at least ten times. V is TRBV20-1 and J is TRBJ2-7, with 12 bases identical to TRBD2. The CDR3 spans 13 residues. From germline, CDR1 is DFQATT and CDR2 SNEGSKA (reference sequence). V shed 6 bases and J 2 bases; nucleotides not matched to a gene: 2. The CDR3 loop is CSARTSGTYEQYF. The CDR3 coding sequence is TGCAGTGCCCGGACTAGCGGGACCTACGAGCAGTACTTC.

In regard to this clonotype: It is likely a read error, because the conserved phenylalanine at the end of the CDR3 is missing. No DNA is shown, since the ends of the CDR3 on it are uncertain; the CDR3 is the one TCRdb lists. The chain recombines TRBV24-1 with TRBJ1-5; the tabulated D call, TRBD1, remains unverified against the DNA. Germline V lookup: CDR1 KGHDR, CDR2 SFDVKD. The CDR3 has 8 amino acids, counting both end residues. The CDR3 sequence: CATSDLAG.

The sample holds many counts of this clonotype. This chain uses TRBV5-6 with TRBJ2-5, with D unresolved. Trimming pared 4 bases from V and 2 bases from J, leaving 6 bases between. In germline, CDR1 is SGHDT, CDR2 YYEEEE. The CDR3 covers 12 residues. The CDR3 loop reads CASSRIQETQYF. In DNA form, the CDR3 reads TGTGCCAGCAGCCGAATTCAAGAGACCCAGTACTTC.